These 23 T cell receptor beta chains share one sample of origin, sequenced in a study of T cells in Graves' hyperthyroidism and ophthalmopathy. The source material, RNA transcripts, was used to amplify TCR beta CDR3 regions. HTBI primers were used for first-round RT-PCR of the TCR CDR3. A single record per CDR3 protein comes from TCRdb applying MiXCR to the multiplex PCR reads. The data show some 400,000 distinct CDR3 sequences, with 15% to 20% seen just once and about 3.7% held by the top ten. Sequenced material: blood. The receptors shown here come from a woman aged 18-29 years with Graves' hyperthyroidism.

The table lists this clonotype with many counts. CDR3 DNA: TGTGCCAGCAGCCATCTTCTTAGTCCCCAGGGAAGGCCCGAGCAGTACTTC. Its protein is CASSHLLSPQGRPEQYF. This rearrangement joins TRBV11-2 to TRBJ2-7; D may be TRBD1 (5 bases). Between the trimmed V and J ends, which lost 5 bases and 6 bases, there was a span of 26 bases. CDR1 and CDR2 from the germline V gene are SGHAT and FQNNGV. The CDR3 consists of 17 residues.

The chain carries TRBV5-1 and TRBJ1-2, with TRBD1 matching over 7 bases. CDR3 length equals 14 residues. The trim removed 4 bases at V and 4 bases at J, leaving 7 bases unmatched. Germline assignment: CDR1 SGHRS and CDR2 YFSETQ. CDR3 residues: CASSTIGQVYGYTF. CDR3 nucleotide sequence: TGCGCCAGCAGCACGATCGGACAGGTCTATGGCTACACCTTC.

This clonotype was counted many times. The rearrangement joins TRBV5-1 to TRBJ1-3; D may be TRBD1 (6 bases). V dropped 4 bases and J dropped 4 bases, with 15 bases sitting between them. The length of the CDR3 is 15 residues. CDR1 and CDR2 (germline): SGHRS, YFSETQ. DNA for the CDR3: TGCGCCAGCAGCGAAGGGGGACACTTCGGAAACACCATATATTTT. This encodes CASSEGGHFGNTIYF.

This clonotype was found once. The CDR3 DNA follows: TGTGCCAGCAGTCGGGACCCCGGGAGGGGCTACACCTTC. Protein sequence: CASSRDPGRGYTF. This rearrangement joins TRBV12-3 or TRBV12-4 to TRBJ1-2, with D possibly matching TRBD1 (5 bases). This CDR3 contains 13 residues. Trimming stripped 5 bases from V and 8 bases from J, with 15 bases between.

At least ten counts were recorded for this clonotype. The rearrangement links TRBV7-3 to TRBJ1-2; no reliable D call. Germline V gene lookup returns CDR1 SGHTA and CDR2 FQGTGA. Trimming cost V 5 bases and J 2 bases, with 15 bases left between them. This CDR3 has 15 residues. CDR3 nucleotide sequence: TGTGCCAGCAGCCAATCCCCCCGGGGAAACTATGGCTACACCTTC. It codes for CASSQSPRGNYGYTF.

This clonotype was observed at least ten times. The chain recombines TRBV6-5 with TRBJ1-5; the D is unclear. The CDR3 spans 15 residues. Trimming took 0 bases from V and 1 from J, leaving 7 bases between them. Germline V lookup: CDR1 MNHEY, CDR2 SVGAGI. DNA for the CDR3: TGTGCCAGCAGTTACTCGGTACAGAGCAATCAGCCCCAGCATTTT. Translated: CASSYSVQSNQPQHF.

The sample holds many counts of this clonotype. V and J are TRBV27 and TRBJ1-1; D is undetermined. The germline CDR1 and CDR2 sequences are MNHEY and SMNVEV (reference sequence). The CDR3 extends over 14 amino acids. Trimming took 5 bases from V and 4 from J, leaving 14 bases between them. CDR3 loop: CASSRSEVFTEAFF. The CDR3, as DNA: TGTGCCAGCAGTCGCAGTGAGGTATTCACTGAAGCTTTCTTT.

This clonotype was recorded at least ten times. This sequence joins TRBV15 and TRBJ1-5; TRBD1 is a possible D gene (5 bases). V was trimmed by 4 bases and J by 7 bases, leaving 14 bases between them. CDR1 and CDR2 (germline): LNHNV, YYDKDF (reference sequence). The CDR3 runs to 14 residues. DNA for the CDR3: TGTGCCACCAGCACGCGGGGCTCAGGGCAGCCCCAGCATTTT. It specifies CATSTRGSGQPQHF. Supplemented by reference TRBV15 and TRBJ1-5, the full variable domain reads DAMVIQNPRYQVTQFGKPVTLSCSQTLNHNVMYWYQQKSSQAPKLLFHYYDKDFNNEADTPDNFQSRRPNTSFCFLDIRSPGLGDTAMYLCATSTRGSGQPQHFGDGTRLSIL.

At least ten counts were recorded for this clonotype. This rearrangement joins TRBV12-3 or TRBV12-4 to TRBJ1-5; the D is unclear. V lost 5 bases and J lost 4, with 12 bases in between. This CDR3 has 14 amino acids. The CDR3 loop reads CASSTGLTNQPQHF. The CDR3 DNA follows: TGTGCCAGCAGTACGGGATTGACTAATCAGCCCCAGCATTTT.

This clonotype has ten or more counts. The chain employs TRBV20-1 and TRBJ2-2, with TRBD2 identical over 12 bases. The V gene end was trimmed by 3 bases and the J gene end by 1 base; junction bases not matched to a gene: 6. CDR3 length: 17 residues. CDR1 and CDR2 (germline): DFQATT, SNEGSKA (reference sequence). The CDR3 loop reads CSASGLAGGENTGELFF. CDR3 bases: TGCAGTGCTAGTGGTCTAGCGGGGGGGGAGAACACCGGGGAGCTGTTTTTT.

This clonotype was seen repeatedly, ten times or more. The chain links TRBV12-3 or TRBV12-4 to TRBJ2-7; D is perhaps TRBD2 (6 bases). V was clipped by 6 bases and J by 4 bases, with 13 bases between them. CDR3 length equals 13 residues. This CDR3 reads CASRPTGRYEQYF. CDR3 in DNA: TGTGCCAGCAGACCTACCGGGAGATACGAGCAGTACTTC.

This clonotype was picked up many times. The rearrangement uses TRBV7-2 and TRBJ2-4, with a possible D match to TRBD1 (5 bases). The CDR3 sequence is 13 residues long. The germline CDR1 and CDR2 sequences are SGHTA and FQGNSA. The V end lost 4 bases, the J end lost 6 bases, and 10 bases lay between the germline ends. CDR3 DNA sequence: TGTGCCAGCAGCTCGCGGACAAGAAACATTCAGTACTTC. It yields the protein CASSSRTRNIQYF.

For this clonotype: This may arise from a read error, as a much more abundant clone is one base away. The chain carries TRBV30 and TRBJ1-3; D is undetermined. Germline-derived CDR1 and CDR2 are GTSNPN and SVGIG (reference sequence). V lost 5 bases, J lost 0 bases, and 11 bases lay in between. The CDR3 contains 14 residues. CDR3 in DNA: TGTGCCTGGTCCGGACTTCCCTCTGGAAACACCATATATTTT. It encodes CAWSGLPSGNTIYF.

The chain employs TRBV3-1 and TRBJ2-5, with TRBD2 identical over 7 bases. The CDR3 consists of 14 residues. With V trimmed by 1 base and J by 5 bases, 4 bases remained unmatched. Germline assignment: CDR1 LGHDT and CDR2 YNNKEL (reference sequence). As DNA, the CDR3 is TGTGCCAGCAGCCAAGCGGGGGGAGACGAGACCCAGTACTTC. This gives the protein CASSQAGGDETQYF.

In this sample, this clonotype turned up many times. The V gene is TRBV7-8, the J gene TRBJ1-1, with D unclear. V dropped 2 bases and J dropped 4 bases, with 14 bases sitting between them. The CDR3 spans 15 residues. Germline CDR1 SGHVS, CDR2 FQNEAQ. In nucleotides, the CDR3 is TGTGCCAGCAGCTTACTCTATGGGAGAGGCACTGAAGCTTTCTTT. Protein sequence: CASSLLYGRGTEAFF. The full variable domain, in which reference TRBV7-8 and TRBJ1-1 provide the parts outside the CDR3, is GAGVSQSPRYKVAKRGQDVALRCDPISGHVSLFWYQQALGQGPEFLTYFQNEAQLDKSGLPSDRFFAERPEGSVSTLKIQRTQQEDSAVYLCASSLLYGRGTEAFFGQGTRLTVV.

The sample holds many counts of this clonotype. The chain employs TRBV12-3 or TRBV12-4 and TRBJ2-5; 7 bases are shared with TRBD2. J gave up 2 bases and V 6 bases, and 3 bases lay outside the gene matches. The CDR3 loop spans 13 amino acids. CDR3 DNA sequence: TGTGCCAGCAGGTCTAGCGGTCAAGAGACCCAGTACTTC. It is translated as CASRSSGQETQYF.

The CDR3 here is CATSAHLRGISYEQYF. The CDR3 nucleotides are TGTGCCACCAGTGCCCACCTCAGGGGCATCTCCTACGAGCAGTACTTC. The V call is TRBV24-1, the J call TRBJ2-7, with D maybe TRBD1 (6 bases). The germline gives CDR1 KGHDR, CDR2 SFDVKD. The CDR3 length is 16 residues. V was clipped by 5 bases and J by 0 bases, with 16 bases between them.

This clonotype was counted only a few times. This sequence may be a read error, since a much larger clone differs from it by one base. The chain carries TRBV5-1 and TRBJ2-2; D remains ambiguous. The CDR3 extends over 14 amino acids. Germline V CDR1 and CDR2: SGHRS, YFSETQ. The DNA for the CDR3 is TGCGCCGGCAGCGAAAGCGTAGTTCCCGGTGCGCTGTTTTTT. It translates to CAGSESVVPGALFF.

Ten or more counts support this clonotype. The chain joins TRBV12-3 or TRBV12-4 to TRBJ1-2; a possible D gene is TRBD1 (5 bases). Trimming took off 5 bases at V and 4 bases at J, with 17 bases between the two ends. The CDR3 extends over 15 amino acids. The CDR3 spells CASSPTGRDGYGYTF. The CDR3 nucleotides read TGTGCCAGCAGTCCTACGGGTCGGGACGGCTATGGCTACACCTTC.

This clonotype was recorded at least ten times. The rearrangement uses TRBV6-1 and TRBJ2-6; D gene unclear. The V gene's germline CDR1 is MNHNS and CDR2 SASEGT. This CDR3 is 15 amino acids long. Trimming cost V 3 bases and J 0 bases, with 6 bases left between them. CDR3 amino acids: CASSEHGSGANVLTF. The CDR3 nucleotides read TGTGCCAGCAGTGAGCACGGCTCTGGGGCCAACGTCCTGACTTTC.

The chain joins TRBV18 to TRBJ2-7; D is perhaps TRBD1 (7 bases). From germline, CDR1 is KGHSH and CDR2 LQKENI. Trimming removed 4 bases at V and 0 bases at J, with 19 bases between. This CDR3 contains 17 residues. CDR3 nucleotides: TGTGCCAGCTCACACCCCCCAGGACAGGAGGGCTCCTACGAGCAGTACTTC. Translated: CASSHPPGQEGSYEQYF.

The CDR3 sequence is CASTAPWSPEPQHF. The CDR3, as DNA: TGTGCCAGCACCGCCCCCTGGAGCCCCGAGCCCCAGCATTTT. The chain carries TRBV6-2 or TRBV6-3 and TRBJ1-5; no firm D call. This CDR3 is built from 14 residues. With 7 bases removed from V and 8 bases from J, the gap between germline ends came to 18 bases. Germline CDR1 and CDR2: MNHEY and SVGEGT.

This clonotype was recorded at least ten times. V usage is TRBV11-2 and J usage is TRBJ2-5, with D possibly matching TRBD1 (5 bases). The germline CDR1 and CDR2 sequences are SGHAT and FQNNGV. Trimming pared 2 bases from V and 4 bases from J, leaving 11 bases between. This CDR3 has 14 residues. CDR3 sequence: CASSLTRQRETQYF. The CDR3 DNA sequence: TGTGCCAGCAGCTTAACCCGACAGAGAGAGACCCAGTACTTC.